This T cell receptor beta chain was captured in a study of blood T cell repertoires in COVID-19. Study-level background: Sites across the United States, Italy and Spain contributed samples from acute and convalescent COVID-19.

CDR1 and CDR2 (germline): SGHRS, YFSETQ. This CDR3 is built from 15 residues. Unmatched junction bases numbered 3, after V lost 2 bases and J lost 8 bases. Profiling relied on immunoSEQ multiplex PCR, and the TCRdb table lists in-frame clones only, not all of them. This repertoire shows 260,000 or so clones, about 91% found once; its top ten account for 0.95% to 1.5%. Enrollees, about 18 to 89 years old, lived in about two dozen US areas. Allocation to cohorts depended on clinical history reported by the participants. The sequenced material came from PBMCs or T cells enriched from blood (not recorded which). The chain carries TRBV5-1 and TRBJ1-6; 11 bases map to TRBD1. The TCR comes from a woman in her thirties or forties with acute COVID-19. In DNA form, the CDR3 reads TGCGCCAGCAGCTTCTGGACAGGGGGCGATTCACCCCTCCACTTT. As protein: CASSFWTGGDSPLHF.